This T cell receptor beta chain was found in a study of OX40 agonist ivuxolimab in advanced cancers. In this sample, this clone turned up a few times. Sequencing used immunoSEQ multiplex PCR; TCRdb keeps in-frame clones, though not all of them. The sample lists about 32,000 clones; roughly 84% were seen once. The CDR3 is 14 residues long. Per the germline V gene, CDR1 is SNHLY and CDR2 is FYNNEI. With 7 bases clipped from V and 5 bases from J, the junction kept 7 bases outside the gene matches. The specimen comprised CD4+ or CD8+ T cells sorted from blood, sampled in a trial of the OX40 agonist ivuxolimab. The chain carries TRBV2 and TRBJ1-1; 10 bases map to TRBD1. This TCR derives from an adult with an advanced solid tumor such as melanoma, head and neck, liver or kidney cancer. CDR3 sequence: CASTSGQGWTEAFF. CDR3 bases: TGTGCCAGCACCTCGGGACAGGGGTGGACTGAAGCTTTCTTT. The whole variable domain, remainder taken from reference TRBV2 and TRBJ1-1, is EPEVTQTPSHQVTQMGQEVILRCVPISNHLYFYWYRQILGQKVEFLVSFYNNEISEKSEIFDDQFSVERPDGSNFTLKIRSTKLEDSAMYFCASTSGQGWTEAFFGQGTRLTVV.